Reported below is one T cell receptor (beta chain). The target antigen is unknown. These data come from a study of chemoradiotherapy in HPV16-positive cancers. The table came from immunoSEQ multiplex PCR; TCRdb's copy has only in-frame clones and leaves some out. The table includes roughly 6,000 clones, around four fifths detected once. Over chemoradiotherapy, repertoires were sampled more than once. Regarding the study as a whole: Candidate HPV-specific clones and E7-related TCR motifs grew in tumor during treatment.

The germline gives CDR1 PRHDT, CDR2 FYEKMQ (reference sequence). CDR3 length equals 13 residues. The junction had 6 bases not matched to a gene; V was cut back by 7 bases and J by 5 bases. Sequencing was performed on tumor tissue, taken from a patient who underwent chemoradiotherapy. The receptor's source is a human donor with HPV-associated anogenital cancer. J is TRBJ1-2 and V is TRBV13; 8 bases match TRBD1. The CDR3 sequence is CASNRQGLYGYTF. Here the CDR3 DNA reads TGTGCCAGCAACCGACAGGGGTTGTATGGCTACACCTTC.